Below, one TCR beta chain is given with its context. It lacks a known antigen. No per-base quality is available; no much larger clone lies one base away. The data belong to a study of cytomegalovirus exposure and HLA in healthy donors (dated by TCRdb to the late 2010s). Study-level background: In an earlier analysis of under 750 of the donors, 276 Gb of sequence data and some 120 million unique TCR beta sequences from 180 million or so T cells were reported. An early release that covered some 630 HLA-typed donors contained around 330 gigabases of sequencing data and around 80 million unique TCR sequences. The genetic ancestry cluster associated with self-reported Caucasian donors included about four fifths of the 398 genotyped donors. The study aimed to test whether signatures of past pathogen exposure could be identified by cataloging public T cell receptors. Using immunosequencing, the study profiled T cell repertoires from approximately 700 subjects and related those repertoires to cytomegalovirus serostatus. In addition to the first cohort of approximately 670 subjects, a separate validation cohort of approximately 130 different subjects was used. To predict cytomegalovirus infection status, the study combined high-throughput TCR immunosequencing, statistical association of individual TCRs with disease status, and machine learning. A later analysis re-analyzed previously published TCR beta repertoires from roughly 630 donors and added high-resolution HLA genotyping to study TCR occurrence patterns. The later analysis used no new phenotypic data to find candidate immune exposures, relying instead on TCR beta sequences and their occurrence across donors. An earlier analysis of around 640 of the donors used high-throughput TCR beta sequencing to judge whether each TCR beta V gene segment behaved as functional or pseudogenic. Donor age, sex, ethnicity and CMV serostatus were collected together with the repertoire data. In a later genetic analysis, genome-wide SNP genotypes for about 65% of the roughly 700 donors were used, and that subset was treated as a discovery cohort. Every repertoire in the discovery cohort had been generated on one and the same sequencing platform. Class I and class II HLA loci were covered by the typing at four-digit resolution. The number of typed donors differed by locus: roughly 620-630 for A, B, C, DRB1 and DQB1; approximately 520 for DQA1; 606 for DPA1; and about 450 for DPB1. Several DR-DQ haplotypes were handled as single units for association and clustering because linkage in the cohort was strong. On average, around 240,000 unique TCR beta nucleotide sequences were sequenced per donor among 398 genotyped donors of the cohort, with roughly 18% of those sequences being non-productive. Overall study outcomes, separate from this receptor: When HLA alleles, especially DR and DQ, strongly co-occurred, attributing TCR associations to individual alleles was difficult. According to a later analysis, parvovirus B19, influenza, CMV and Epstein-Barr virus appeared linked to several top co-occurrence clusters. Correlated functional status among segregating V segments might reflect linkage disequilibrium, but an unknown experimental factor could not be ruled out. The 87-base-pair reads could not distinguish some IMGT-functional V segments, including TRBV6-2 and TRBV6-3, so those segments were excluded. This cohort had only TCR beta chains sequenced, and the lack of alpha or paired-chain data limited which features could be detected. In an earlier analysis of about 540 of the donors, most TCR beta V segments were observed in productive rearrangements about 87% or about 30% of the time, broadly matching IMGT annotations. At a false discovery rate of 0.05, a later analysis linked 15,000 to 20,000 TCR beta sequences to specific HLA alleles. The presence/absence analyses assumed that sequencing depth was roughly uniform across donors, and that assumption may not be true. A group of highly shared sequence variants was considered likely to be a technical artifact of the sequencing pipeline. While some public TCRs were present in many individuals, most TCR sequences turned up only very rarely across donors. The earlier analysis of approximately 540 of the donors excluded around 17 rarely observed V segments, including chromosome 9 orphons, because counts were too low. For the cohort, immune exposure information was limited to CMV serostatus. The authors suggested that the approach could potentially be extended to other disease states and immunological phenotypes. According to a later analysis, most CMV-associated TCR beta chains appeared to be HLA-restricted, and the HLA associations seemed to be driven largely by CMV exposure. In a later analysis, TCR association rates were found to vary across HLA loci, with the most associated TCRs seen for DRB1 alleles and the fewest for HLA-C alleles. Because some donors lacked HLA typing at each locus, the association tests relied only on the typed subset. A few of the identified cytomegalovirus-associated TCR beta chains were confirmed in vitro to be specific for cytomegalovirus antigens. An association between a missense DCLRE1C variant and V-gene and J-gene trimming of TCR beta chains was found in a later genetic analysis and replicated in an independent cohort. According to a later genetic analysis, donors in an Asian-associated ancestry cluster had fewer N-insertions in productive TCRs than the approximately 650-donor mean. A further reported finding was that TCR beta sequences accurately predicted the HLA-A and HLA-B alleles for most subjects in the first cohort. In a later analysis, HLA-associated TCR beta chains were found to be more clonally expanded and to have lower generation probabilities than equally common non-associated chains. The classifier was reported to diagnose cytomegalovirus status with high specificity and sensitivity in both the original cohort and the validation cohort. A total of 150 to 200 TCR beta chains were listed by the study as associated with cytomegalovirus.

The CDR3 holds 12 amino acids from the cysteine to the phenylalanine. CDR3 DNA only is kept here, 36 bases in frame from base 1. According to the germline V gene, CDR1 reads MGHRA and CDR2 reads YSYEKL. Trimming at the junction amounts to 5 bases on V and 13 bases on J, and the germline ends lie 12 bases apart. The cohort comprised approximately 700 healthy bone marrow donors. At the time of sampling, all cohort members were nominally healthy, though unrecorded immune exposures were likely present. The donor tested CMV seronegative and was one of the 352 seronegative cohort members. A peripheral blood sample was provided by each donor, and peripheral blood mononuclear cells were used for TCR beta sequencing. The Qiagen DNeasy Blood Extraction Kit was used to extract genomic DNA from the blood cell samples. The library was obtained by the immunoSEQ multiplex PCR assay. For the multiplex PCR, a mixture combining 60 forward primers for TCR Vbeta segments and 13 reverse primers for TCR Jbeta segments was used. The CDR3 region of rearranged TCR beta genes was amplified from genomic DNA with a multiplex PCR assay. The Illumina HiSeq System was used to sequence the amplified TCR beta libraries as 87-base-pair reads. In the paper's pipeline: Across the 700 or so repertoires, a later analysis counted 75 million to 90 million unique TCR beta chains, 9.5 million to 12 million of which were shared by at least two donors. Raw reads were error-corrected and collapsed into unique sequences by a nearest-neighbor algorithm in which closely related sequences were merged to remove PCR and sequencing errors. V, D and J gene segments were assigned by aligning CDR3 sequences to IMGT reference sequences. For a sequence to be retained, at least a six-nucleotide match to both a V gene segment and a J gene segment was required. A rearrangement counted as productive if the CDR3 had no stop codons and remained in frame with V and J, and every other rearrangement counted as non-productive. CDR3 was defined by IMGT convention, running from the second conserved V-encoded cysteine to the conserved J-encoded phenylalanine. Sequences without an unambiguous match to a single V gene segment were excluded from the earlier analysis of about 600 of the donors. An earlier analysis of 587 of the donors classified V segments as functional when productive rearrangements were above 56.7% and as segregating when the standard deviation between donors was above 5%. A statistical classification framework was built to diagnose cytomegalovirus status from the catalog of TCR beta chain sequences. V and J gene assignment, in a later analysis, came from comparing TCR nucleotide sequences with IMGT/GENE-DB human TR gene sequences. A later analysis assigned CDR3 sequences and most-parsimonious VDJ recombination scenarios with the TCRdist pipeline. In a later analysis, each TCR beta chain was defined by its CDR3 amino acid sequence together with its V-gene family, and reads lacking a unique V-gene family were excluded. A later analysis removed roughly 590 highly shared, low-generation-probability nucleotide sequences to deal with suspected cross-contamination and a sequencing artifact. For each public chain, a later analysis derived a clonal expansion index from normalized ranks of inferred template counts within each repertoire. In a later analysis, generation probabilities were computed with a VDJ recombination model fitted to out-of-frame rearrangements, and the resulting probabilities were checked against IGoR. In a later analysis, TCR-TCR, TCR-HLA and TCR-CMV co-occurrence was scored with hypergeometric tests, and a repertoire-size bias correction was applied to TCR pairs. A later analysis estimated false discovery rates by permuting HLA or CMV assignments 20 times. In a later analysis, co-occurring TCRs were grouped using DBSCAN, with TCRdist sequence similarity added in when clustering inside HLA-allele-positive subsets. Repertoires with fewer than 30,000 or more than 120,000 public chains were left out of co-occurrence clustering, as were five repertoires with anomalous nucleotide sharing. Here the immuneACCESS table is served through TCRdb, limited to in-frame sequences with V and J called. Missing clones are a known gap in these copies; in checked studies unresolved V genes cover under half, and the rest lacks a known reason. That table is the source of V, J and clone size, and D and trimming were worked out from the DNA. Here the sample has over 200,000 clones; more than 75% occur a single time. Together, the top ten hold approximately 3.8% of the sample.

Material: PBMCs. Rearrangement joined TRBV4-1 to TRBJ1-6; the D gene remains uncertain. This sequence originates from a male donor in good health and CMV-seronegative. This receptor has the CDR3 CASSALAGPLHF. The nucleotide sequence is given as TGCGCCAGCAGCGCCCTGGCGGGCCCCCTCCACTTT.